This is a list of T cell receptor beta chains from one sample in a study of OX40 agonist ivuxolimab in advanced cancers. The table came from immunoSEQ multiplex PCR; TCRdb's copy has only in-frame clones and leaves some out. The profile shows tens of thousands of clones, nearly 90% of them singletons. Source: CD4+ or CD8+ T cells sorted from blood, taken in a trial of the OX40 agonist ivuxolimab. Every receptor here comes from an adult with an advanced solid tumor such as melanoma, head and neck, liver or kidney cancer. Each CDR3 is given with its conserved first and last residue. A D gene is named only where the DNA matches it firmly. A row's size may be missing; if present it is once, few, many or a size class.

NA | TRBJ1-4 | NA | TRBV19 | TGTGCCAGTAGGAAGACCTATGCAACTAATGAAAAACTGTTTTTT | CASRKTYATNEKLFF
NA | TRBJ1-1 | NA | TRBV5-1 | TGCGCCAGCAGCTTTTCACTGAGTGAAGCTTTCTTT | CASSFSLSEAFF
NA | TRBJ1-5 | TRBD1 | TRBV11-2 | TGTGCCAGCAGCTTAAGGGGGACAGGTGACCATAGCAATCAGCCCCAGCATTTT | CASSLRGTGDHSNQPQHF
NA | TRBJ2-2 | TRBD2 | TRBV2 | TGTGCCAGCAGTGGGACTAGCGCGAACACCGGGGAGCTGTTTTTT | CASSGTSANTGELFF
NA | TRBJ2-4 | NA | TRBV29-1 | TGCAGCGTTGAATCTGGGGGGACCAAAAACATTCAGTACTTC | CSVESGGTKNIQYF
NA | TRBJ1-1 | NA | TRBV6-1 | TGTGCCAGCAGTGACAGGGTGGACACTGAAGCTTTCTTT | CASSDRVDTEAFF
NA | TRBJ1-2 | NA | TRBV23-1 | TGCGCCAGCAGTGAATGCGGGGGACCCGCTAACTATGGCTACACCTTC | CASSECGGPANYGYTF
NA | TRBJ2-7 | NA | TRBV5-1 | TGCGCCAGCAGCTTGGACGGGAGCTCCTACGAGCAGTACTTC | CASSLDGSSYEQYF
NA | TRBJ2-7 | TRBD1 | TRBV28 | TGTGCCAGCAGTTTAAGTTACAGACAGGGGATACTTTTCAGCTCCTACGAGCAGTACTTC | CASSLSYRQGILFSSYEQYF
NA | TRBJ2-3 | NA | TRBV10-3 | TGTGCCACCATGGGGGCGGGAGTGGATACGCAGTATTTT | CATMGAGVDTQYF
NA | TRBJ1-5 | NA | TRBV10-3 | TGTGCCACTGACTCAGAAGGTCAGCCCCAGCATTTT | CATDSEGQPQHF
NA | TRBJ2-2 | TRBD1 | TRBV5-1 | TGCGCCAGCAGCCCCGGGACAGGGGGTTCCGGGGAGCTGTTTTTT | CASSPGTGGSGELFF
once | TRBJ1-5 | NA | TRBV9 | TGTGCCAGCAGCGCGGGAGAGAATCAGCCCCAGCATTTT | CASSAGENQPQHF
NA | TRBJ2-1 | NA | TRBV4-2 | TGTGCCAGCAGCCAAGTCACGGGAGAGGATGAGCAGTTCTTC | CASSQVTGEDEQFF
NA | TRBJ1-2 | NA | TRBV11-2 | TGTGCCAGCAGCTTCCCACGGGTTATCTATGGCTACACCTTC | CASSFPRVIYGYTF
NA | TRBJ2-3 | TRBD2 | TRBV2 | TGTGCCAGCACCTTGGAGAGGACTAGCGATACGCAGTATTTT | CASTLERTSDTQYF
NA | TRBJ1-1 | NA | TRBV29-1 | TGCAGCGTTGACAGACTCGGAACTGAAGCTTTCTTT | CSVDRLGTEAFF
NA | TRBJ2-6 | NA | TRBV28 | TGTGCCGGTCGGGACTCCCGCTCTGGGGCCAACGTCCTGACTTTC | CAGRDSRSGANVLTF
NA | TRBJ2-5 | NA | TRBV7-6 | TGTGCCAGCAGCTTAAGAGCTAGTGAGGTGACCCAGTACTTC | CASSLRASEVTQYF
NA | TRBJ1-6 | NA | TRBV5-1 | TGCGCCAGCAGCCTTTTCCCATTGGACAGTGAGAATTCACCCCTCCACTTT | CASSLFPLDSENSPLHF
NA | TRBJ2-5 | NA | TRBV5-1 | TGCGCCAGCAGCTTGGCCTTTCAAGAGACCCAGTACTTC | CASSLAFQETQYF
NA | TRBJ2-7 | NA | TRBV6-1 | TGTGCCAGCTGTCTAAGCTCCTACGAGCAGTACTTC | CASCLSSYEQYF
NA | TRBJ1-1 | TRBD1 | TRBV5-5 | TGTGCCAGCAGCTTGGCCGGGACAGGGTTGTCGGCTTTCTTT | CASSLAGTGLSAFF
NA | TRBJ1-4 | NA | TRBV28 | TGTGCCAGCAGTTGGGGACAACTACCTAATGAAAAACTGTTTTTT | CASSWGQLPNEKLFF
NA | TRBJ2-7 | NA | TRBV11-2 | TGTGCCAGCAGCTCGAGTTTACAATTCCACGAGCAGTACTTC | CASSSSLQFHEQYF
NA | TRBJ2-7 | TRBD2 | TRBV28 | TGTGCCAGCAGTGAACTAGCGGGGGGTTCTTTAATCACCTACGAGCAGTACTTC | CASSELAGGSLITYEQYF
NA | TRBJ2-5 | TRBD1 | TRBV5-1 | TGCGCCAGCAGCCTCGGTGAGACAGGGGTTAAAGAGACCCAGTACTTC | CASSLGETGVKETQYF
NA | TRBJ1-5 | NA | TRBV4-1 | TGCGCCAGCAGCCAGACCGGACAGAACAATCAGCCCCAGCATTTT | CASSQTGQNNQPQHF
few | TRBJ1-4 | NA | TRBV6-1 | TGTGCCAGCAGTGGTTGGGAGTTCGTAAGTGAAAAACTGTTTTTT | CASSGWEFVSEKLFF
NA | TRBJ1-1 | NA | TRBV29-1 | TGCAGCGCCAGTCTCCAAATGAACACTGAAGCTTTCTTT | CSASLQMNTEAFF
NA | TRBJ2-5 | TRBD2 | TRBV5-1 | TGCGCCAGCAGCTTCCGGGGGGAAGAGACCCAGTACTTC | CASSFRGEETQYF
NA | TRBJ2-2 | TRBD1 | TRBV14 | TGTGCCAGCAGCCAAGATTTCGTAGGACAGGGGCCTTACACCGGGGAGCTGTTTTTT | CASSQDFVGQGPYTGELFF
once | TRBJ2-1 | NA | TRBV7-2 | TGTGCCAGCAGCCTCGACAGAGGGCCCTACAATGAGCAGTTCTTC | CASSLDRGPYNEQFF
NA | TRBJ2-3 | NA | TRBV12-5 | TGTGCTAGTGGGGGGGTTCAACGGTACACAGATACGCAGTATTTT | CASGGVQRYTDTQYF
NA | TRBJ1-2 | TRBD1 | TRBV7-7 | TGTGCTAGCAGCTTATCTTGGACAGGGGCCTATGGCTACACCTTC | CASSLSWTGAYGYTF
NA | TRBJ2-7 | NA | TRBV7-2 | TGTGCCAGCAGCTTAGTCCTCTACGAGCAGTACTTC | CASSLVLYEQYF
NA | TRBJ2-2 | NA | TRBV10-3 | TGTGCCATTTCTCTAGTGTTTGGGGAGCTGTTTTTT | CAISLVFGELFF
NA | TRBJ2-1 | TRBD2 | TRBV10-1 | TGCGCCAGCAGTGAGGGCGGGGGGCCCGACAATGAGCAGTTCTTC | CASSEGGGPDNEQFF
NA | TRBJ2-2 | NA | TRBV5-1 | TGCGCCAGCAGCCGAATCTACACCGGGGAGCTGTTTTTT | CASSRIYTGELFF
NA | TRBJ1-5 | NA | TRBV18 | TGTGCCAGCTCACCAACGGGCAATCAGCCCCAGCATTTT | CASSPTGNQPQHF
NA | TRBJ2-7 | NA | TRBV5-6 | TGTGCCAGCAGCTTAGGTGGGGGGTGGTCCTACGAGCAGTACTTC | CASSLGGGWSYEQYF
NA | TRBJ2-7 | NA | TRBV18 | TGTGCCAGCTCACCGGGGACAACGAGGCAGTACTTC | CASSPGTTRQYF
NA | TRBJ2-1 | NA | TRBV9 | TGTGCCAGCAGCGTAGACCAGGGGCGCTGGTACAATGAGCAGTTCTTC | CASSVDQGRWYNEQFF
NA | TRBJ2-3 | NA | TRBV11-2 | TGTGCCAGCAGCTTTGCGGGACCCACAGATACGCAGTATTTT | CASSFAGPTDTQYF
NA | TRBJ2-7 | NA | TRBV19 | TGTGCCAGTAGCCGACAGTTACCAACCTACGAGCAGTACTTC | CASSRQLPTYEQYF
NA | TRBJ2-1 | NA | TRBV10-3 | TGTGCCATCAGTGAGGCAGGGAATAGCCTGAATGAGCAGTTCTTC | CAISEAGNSLNEQFF
once | TRBJ2-1 | NA | TRBV2 | TGTGCCAGCAGTGAAATCACAGTTTACAATGAGCAGTTCTTC | CASSEITVYNEQFF
NA | TRBJ1-2 | TRBD1 | TRBV2 | TGTGCCAGCAGTGAGACAGGGTACTATGGCTACACCTTC | CASSETGYYGYTF
NA | TRBJ2-7 | TRBD2 | TRBV29-1 | TGCAGCGTCCGGGGGGGGACCTACGAGCAGTACTTC | CSVRGGTYEQYF
NA | TRBJ2-7 | TRBD2 | TRBV10-2 | TGCGCCAGCAGTCTTATAGCGGGGCCTTCCTACGAGCAGTACTTC | CASSLIAGPSYEQYF
NA | TRBJ1-5 | NA | TRBV6-6 | TGTGCCAGCAGTAGGAGGGGAACCGGGAATCAGCCCCAGCATTTT | CASSRRGTGNQPQHF
NA | TRBJ1-2 | TRBD1 | TRBV7-9 | TGTGCCAGCAGCTTAGAAGGGGGCCATGGCTACACCTTC | CASSLEGGHGYTF
NA | TRBJ1-6 | TRBD1 | TRBV6-4 | TGTGCCAGCAGTGCGACAGGGCAATCACCCCTCCACTTT | CASSATGQSPLHF
NA | TRBJ2-3 | TRBD2 | TRBV5-4 | TGTGCCAGCAGCTTGTATGGGCTAGCGGGGGGAAAGGGGTATTTT | CASSLYGLAGGKGYF